The 14 T cell receptor beta chains below come from one sample, sequenced in a study of blood T cell repertoires in COVID-19. The repertoire was sequenced with immunoSEQ multiplex PCR; TCRdb's copy has only in-frame clones and lacks some. The data contain about 14,000 clones, about 73% of them seen just once; the ten biggest clones take up around 20%. Sample: peripheral blood. Receptor source: a boy aged 2 to 9 with active or convalescent COVID-19.

The CDR3 DNA follows: TGTGCCAGCAGCGTAGAAGGCCAGGGGGCAGATACGCAGTATTTT. It translates to CASSVEGQGADTQYF. The chain combines TRBV9 with TRBJ2-3, with 7 bases identical to TRBD1. Germline assignment: CDR1 SGDLS and CDR2 YYNGEE. With 0 bases clipped from V and 4 bases from J, the junction kept 5 bases outside the gene matches. There are 15 residues in the CDR3.

The gene calls are TRBV5-1 and TRBJ1-6, with D unresolved. The V end lost 0 bases, the J end lost 7 bases, and 11 bases lay between the germline ends. This CDR3 comprises 15 residues. CDR1 is SGHRS, CDR2 YFSETQ, per germline. This chain's CDR3 is CASSLDRLGNSPLHF. CDR3 nucleotide sequence: TGCGCCAGCAGCTTGGATAGGCTCGGGAATTCACCCCTCCACTTT.

This chain links TRBV11-2 with TRBJ1-2; no definite D call. The germline V and J ends were trimmed by 5 bases and 3 bases, with 10 bases remaining between them. CDR1 and CDR2 from the germline V gene are SGHAT and FQNNGV. The CDR3 extends over 13 amino acids. CDR3 DNA sequence: TGTGCCAGCAGCCCCGCAGGCTACTATGGCTACACCTTC. This encodes CASSPAGYYGYTF.

The sample holds one count of this clone. CDR3 sequence reads: CASSRSNQPQHF. As DNA, the CDR3 is TGTGCCAGCAGTCGTTCGAATCAGCCCCAGCATTTT. The chain has TRBV12-3 or TRBV12-4 and TRBJ1-5; D not resolved. V lost 5 bases and J lost 4, with 6 bases in between. CDR3 length equals 12 residues.

The rearrangement joins TRBV18 to TRBJ2-6; D perhaps matches TRBD1 (5 bases). CDR1 is KGHSH, CDR2 LQKENI, per germline. Trimming pared 1 base from V and 1 base from J, leaving 8 bases between. The CDR3 loop spans 16 amino acids. DNA for the CDR3: TGTGCCAGCTCACCACTATCAGGGTCTGGGGCCAACGTCCTGACTTTC. It translates to CASSPLSGSGANVLTF. Complete variable domain (other parts from reference TRBV18 and TRBJ2-6): NAGVMQNPRHLVRRRGQEARLRCSPMKGHSHVYWYRQLPEEGLKFMVYLQKENIIDESGMPKERFSAEFPKEGPSILRIQQVVRGDSAAYFCASSPLSGSGANVLTFGAGSRLTVL.

The gene calls are TRBV27 and TRBJ2-3, with TRBD2 matching 10 bases. This CDR3 comprises 15 residues. Germline CDR1 is MNHEY and CDR2 is SMNVEV (reference sequence). V lost 1 base and J lost 8; bases outside the gene matches: 6. As DNA, the CDR3 is TGTGCCAGCAGTTTATTGACTAGCGGGTGGCGTACGCAGTATTTT. Translated: CASSLLTSGWRTQYF.

This rearrangement joins TRBV6-6 to TRBJ2-7; perhaps TRBD2 as D (5 bases). The CDR3 spans 15 residues. Germline CDR1 reads MNHNY; CDR2 reads SVGAGI (reference sequence). V dropped 2 bases and J dropped 3 bases, with 14 bases sitting between them. The CDR3 bases are TGTGCCAGCAGTTACGGAGGCAGTTCTCGCTACGAGCAGTACTTC. This sequence encodes CASSYGGSSRYEQYF.

This sequence joins TRBV16 and TRBJ1-1; D possibly corresponds to TRBD1 (6 bases). V shed 4 bases and J shed 5 bases, with 11 bases lying between them. Looked up from germline, CDR1 is KGHSY and CDR2 is FQNENV. The CDR3 extends over 13 amino acids. The CDR3 DNA sequence: TGTGCCAGCAGCCTCACAGGGTATACTGAAGCTTTCTTT. Amino acid sequence: CASSLTGYTEAFF.

The rearrangement uses TRBV2 and TRBJ1-1, with D tentatively TRBD1 (5 bases). Per germline, CDR1 SNHLY and CDR2 FYNNEI. Trimming left V 0 bases short and J 2 bases short, with 19 bases between. This CDR3 is 18 amino acids long. DNA for the CDR3: TGTGCCAGCAGTGAAGCGCTTGCAGCCTGGGGCCCTAACACTGAAGCTTTCTTT. This translates into CASSEALAAWGPNTEAFF.

This clone was counted a single time. The V call is TRBV10-1, the J call TRBJ2-3; the D gene is possibly TRBD2 (6 bases). CDR3 length: 16 amino acids. Trimming removed 0 bases at V and 3 bases at J, with 13 bases between. CDR1 is WNHNN, CDR2 SYGVQD, per germline (reference sequence). The chain's CDR3 is CASSESGTLMTDTQYF. Here the CDR3 DNA reads TGCGCCAGCAGTGAGTCGGGGACTCTTATGACAGATACGCAGTATTTT.

The chain has TRBV15 and TRBJ1-1, with D possibly matching TRBD1 (6 bases). V was shortened by 4 bases and J by 3 bases, with 15 bases between the two germline ends. The CDR3 consists of 15 residues. The germline V gene has CDR1 LNHNV and CDR2 YYDKDF (reference sequence). This CDR3 is CATSTSSGAYTEAFF. The CDR3 nucleotides are TGTGCCACCAGCACCTCTTCAGGGGCTTACACTGAAGCTTTCTTT.

The chain has TRBV28 and TRBJ2-5, with TRBD1 matching over 8 bases. Germline CDR1 is MDHEN and CDR2 is SYDVKM. The junction had 4 bases not matched to a gene; V was cut back by 5 bases and J by 5 bases. This CDR3 spans 13 amino acids. For the CDR3, the DNA is TGTGCCAGCAGTCCAGGGGGCCGGGAGACCCAGTACTTC. Its translation is CASSPGGRETQYF.

The chain has TRBV6-1 and TRBJ2-6, with a possible D match to TRBD2 (5 bases). The CDR3 is 17 residues long. In germline, CDR1 is MNHNS, CDR2 SASEGT. V lost 0 bases, J lost 1 base, and 10 bases lay in between. The CDR3 reads CASSEAIDYSGANVLTF. DNA of the CDR3: TGTGCCAGCAGTGAAGCTATTGACTATTCTGGGGCCAACGTCCTGACTTTC.

This clone was recorded once. This rearrangement joins TRBV11-2 to TRBJ2-3; 13 bases are shared with TRBD2. The germline CDR1 and CDR2 sequences are SGHAT and FQNNGV. This CDR3 has 16 residues. V was pared by 0 bases and J by 6 bases, with 3 bases of the junction left unmatched. CDR3 residues: CASSLEGLAGWDTQYF. The DNA of the CDR3 is TGTGCCAGCAGCTTAGAGGGACTAGCGGGGTGGGATACGCAGTATTTT.